Each of the 2 T cell receptor beta chains below was sequenced from the same sample in a study of shared clonotypes between healthy human individuals. The assay was immunoSEQ multiplex PCR, and TCRdb's table has in-frame clones only and misses some. The sample includes about 230,000 clones, 60% to 80% seen only once; the top ten take 11%. Sequencing was carried out using memory CD4+ T cells sorted from blood. Subset of the sample: CD45RA-negative fraction. The receptors stem from a man aged 25 to 40 in good health.

The chain employs TRBV28 and TRBJ2-1, with no clear D. Trimming stripped 6 bases from V and 10 bases from J, with 16 bases between. CDR1 MDHEN and CDR2 SYDVKM come from the germline V gene. The CDR3 runs to 13 residues. The CDR3 coding sequence is TGTGCCAGCAGCAGTATCAGCCCGGGCGAGCAGTTCTTC. Residues: CASSSISPGEQFF.

The V gene is TRBV15, the J gene TRBJ2-7, with TRBD1 matching 7 bases. This CDR3 is built from 13 residues. Germline loops: CDR1 LNHNV, CDR2 YYDKDF (reference sequence). The V gene end was trimmed by 5 bases and the J gene end by 3 bases; junction bases not matched to a gene: 4. CDR3: CATSVRQGYEQYF. DNA for the CDR3: TGTGCCACCAGCGTTAGACAGGGCTACGAGCAGTACTTC.